This TCR beta chain was sequenced for a study of Graves' ophthalmopathy and Graves' hyperthyroidism. V was cut by 3 bases and J by 6 bases, with 11 bases left in between. Germline CDR1 reads SGHAT; CDR2 reads FQNNGV. The CDR3 loop spans 13 amino acids. At least ten counts were recorded for this clonotype. Researchers took RNA transcripts and amplified TCR beta CDR3 regions from them. HTBI primers primed a first-round RT-PCR, and a second-round multiplex PCR followed. TCRdb reprocessed the multiplex PCR reads via MiXCR and lists one record per CDR3 protein. The sample lists about 370,000 distinct CDR3 sequences, roughly 17% occurring once.

The rearrangement joins TRBV11-2 to TRBJ1-1, with D possibly matching TRBD1 (6 bases). Sequenced: peripheral blood. The sequence was obtained from an adult woman with stable Graves' hyperthyroidism. CDR3 nucleotides: TGTGCCAGCAGCTTTAATAGGGGGGCTGAAGCTTTCTTT. This sequence encodes CASSFNRGAEAFF.